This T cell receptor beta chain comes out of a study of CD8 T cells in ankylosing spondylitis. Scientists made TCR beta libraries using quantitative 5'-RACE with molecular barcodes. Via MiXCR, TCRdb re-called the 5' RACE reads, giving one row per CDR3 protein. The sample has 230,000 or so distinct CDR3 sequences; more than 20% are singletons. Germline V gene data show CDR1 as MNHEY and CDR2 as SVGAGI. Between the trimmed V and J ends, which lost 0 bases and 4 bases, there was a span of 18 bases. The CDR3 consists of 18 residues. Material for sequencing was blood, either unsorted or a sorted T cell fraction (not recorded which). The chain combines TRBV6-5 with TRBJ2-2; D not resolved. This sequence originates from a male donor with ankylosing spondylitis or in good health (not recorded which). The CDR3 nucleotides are TGTGCCAGCAGTTACTCGAGTAGGCGGACCTACCTCACCGGGGAGCTGTTTTTT. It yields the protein CASSYSSRRTYLTGELFF.